The 30 T cell receptor beta chains below were found in one sample sequenced in a study of T cells in Graves' hyperthyroidism and ophthalmopathy. TCR beta CDR3 sequences were amplified from RNA transcripts. HTBI primers were the set used in a first-round RT-PCR of the TCR CDR3. MiXCR, applied by TCRdb to the multiplex PCR reads, yields one record per CDR3 protein. The sample yields fewer than 800,000 distinct CDR3 sequences, around 17% seen once. Sequences were obtained from blood. These receptors were taken from a man younger than 35 with Graves' hyperthyroidism.

V is TRBV12-5 and J is TRBJ2-2; D not resolved. Germline CDR1 LGHNT, CDR2 FRNRAP. The CDR3 has 15 residues. Between the trimmed V and J ends, which lost 5 bases and 1 base, there was a span of 11 bases. CDR3 loop: CASGPGQENTGELFF. CDR3 coding DNA: TGTGCTAGTGGTCCTGGCCAGGAGAACACCGGGGAGCTGTTTTTT.

A note on this clonotype: A read error may explain this, as a much larger clone is one base away. The V gene is TRBV28, the J gene TRBJ1-2; no reliable D call. Trimming took 7 bases from V and 4 from J, leaving 10 bases between them. The CDR3 consists of 12 residues. Germline V gene sequence: CDR1 MDHEN, CDR2 SYDVKM. Here the CDR3 reads CASNITVYGYTF. DNA for the CDR3: TGTGCCAGCAATATTACGGTCTATGGCTACACCTTC.

In this sample, this clonotype turned up a few times. The J gene is TRBJ1-4, the V gene TRBV28, with D hard to call. Germline loops: CDR1 MDHEN, CDR2 SYDVKM. The CDR3 spans 14 residues. Trimming took 7 bases from V and 8 from J, leaving 17 bases between them. DNA of the CDR3: TGTGCCAGCAATCCGCTTTCAGAGAGAGAAAAACTGTTTTTT. This sequence encodes CASNPLSEREKLFF.

J is TRBJ2-3 and V is TRBV4-1, with 9 bases lining up with TRBD2. The CDR3 covers 17 residues. Germline CDR1 MGHRA, CDR2 YSYEKL. Trimming removed 3 bases from V and 4 bases from J; junction bases left unmatched: 11. The CDR3 region has the DNA TGCGCCAGCAGCCATCCGACTGGCGGGAGGGCCCCAGATACGCAGTATTTT. Protein: CASSHPTGGRAPDTQYF.

This clonotype was counted a few times. The chain links TRBV14 to TRBJ2-1; D is uncertain. Between the trimmed V and J ends, which lost 2 bases and 0 bases, there was a span of 14 bases. The germline V gene has CDR1 SGHDN and CDR2 FVKESK. The CDR3 spans 17 residues. In DNA, the CDR3 is TGTGCCAGCAGCCAATTCGACATCTCGAGCTCCTACAATGAGCAGTTCTTC. Encoded protein: CASSQFDISSSYNEQFF.

Comments on this clonotype: A clone one base away is much larger, so this may be a read error. The V call is TRBV2, the J call TRBJ1-5; TRBD1 matches at 7 bases. The CDR3 loop spans 15 amino acids. Per the germline V gene, CDR1 is SNHLY and CDR2 is FYNNEI. The CDR3 reads CVSRYGDSHNQPQHF. The CDR3 DNA is TGTGTCAGCCGCTACGGGGACAGCCACAATCAGCCCCAGCATTTT.

This clonotype was counted ten times or more. This chain uses TRBV2 with TRBJ2-3; no reliable D call. The V gene's germline CDR1 is SNHLY and CDR2 FYNNEI. This CDR3 spans 12 amino acids. Trimming cost V 4 bases and J 3 bases, with 5 bases left between them. The CDR3 DNA is TGTGCCAGCAGTGGACTTACAGATACGCAGTATTTT. Its translation: CASSGLTDTQYF.

This clonotype was detected only a few times. The chain combines TRBV12-3 or TRBV12-4 with TRBJ2-1; TRBD2 agrees at 9 bases. Trimming took 6 bases from V and 8 from J; bases not matched to a gene: 8. CDR3 length: 14 residues. The CDR3 is CASRFSGRIYEQFF. DNA of the CDR3: TGTGCCAGCAGATTTAGCGGGAGAATATATGAGCAGTTCTTC.

This clonotype was seen repeatedly, ten times or more. V and J are TRBV27 and TRBJ2-1; 11 bases align to TRBD2. The V gene end was trimmed by 7 bases and the J gene end by 4 bases; junction bases not matched to a gene: 3. The CDR3 consists of 14 residues. From germline, CDR1 is MNHEY and CDR2 SMNVEV (reference sequence). The CDR3 region is CASTGTSGYNEQFF. For the CDR3, the DNA is TGTGCCAGCACCGGGACTAGCGGATACAATGAGCAGTTCTTC.

This clonotype was detected many times. The V call is TRBV28, the J call TRBJ2-7; D not certain. The CDR3 runs 11 residues. V lost 4 bases, J lost 5 bases, and 6 bases lay in between. Germline V CDR1 and CDR2: MDHEN, SYDVKM. The CDR3 DNA reads TGTGCCAGCAGTTGGAGCAACGAGCAGTACTTC. It translates to CASSWSNEQYF.

This clonotype was recorded a few times. J is TRBJ2-7 and V is TRBV4-1; possible D gene TRBD1, 6 bases. The germline V gene encodes CDR1 MGHRA and CDR2 YSYEKL. This CDR3 comprises 16 residues. V lost 0 bases and J lost 7, with 19 bases in between. For the CDR3, the DNA is TGCGCCAGCAGCCAAGATGCCCGACCGATCAGGGGAGAGCAGTACTTC. Protein product: CASSQDARPIRGEQYF.

This rearrangement joins TRBV19 to TRBJ2-7, with D perhaps matching TRBD1 or TRBD2 (5 bases each). This CDR3 spans 14 amino acids. Trimming removed 8 bases at V and 7 bases at J, with 21 bases between. Germline V gene lookup returns CDR1 LNHDA and CDR2 SQIVND (reference sequence). The CDR3 DNA reads TGTGCCAGTGGTCCCGGGACGGTTGTGGGAGAGCAGTACTTC. It is translated as CASGPGTVVGEQYF. The complete variable domain, with remaining parts taken from reference TRBV19 and TRBJ2-7, reads DGGITQSPKYLFRKEGQNVTLSCEQNLNHDAMYWYRQDPGQGLRLIYYSQIVNDFQKGDIAEGYSVSREKKESFPLTVTSAQKNPTAFYLCASGPGTVVGEQYFGPGTRLTVT.

This clonotype was seen repeatedly, ten times or more. This rearrangement joins TRBV12-3 or TRBV12-4 to TRBJ1-1; TRBD1 aligns across 10 bases. The J segment lost 6 bases and the V segment lost 6 bases, leaving 7 bases of the junction unmatched. The CDR3 contains 14 residues. CDR3: CASSPGQGFAEAFF. In DNA, the CDR3 is TGTGCCAGCAGCCCGGGACAGGGGTTTGCTGAAGCTTTCTTT.

This clonotype has more than one count but fewer than ten. The V gene is TRBV9, the J gene TRBJ2-3; D is unresolved. Germline lookup yields CDR1 SGDLS and CDR2 YYNGEE. There are 15 residues in the CDR3. With 0 bases removed from V and 4 bases from J, the gap between germline ends came to 12 bases. CDR3 region: CASSVVGYFSDTQYF. As DNA, the CDR3 is TGTGCCAGCAGCGTAGTTGGTTACTTTTCAGATACGCAGTATTTT.

The gene calls are TRBV27 and TRBJ2-3; 11 nucleotides agree with TRBD2. After removal of 0 bases from V and 4 bases from J, the junction contained 9 bases not matched to a gene. This CDR3 is built from 18 residues. Germline loops: CDR1 MNHEY, CDR2 SMNVEV (reference sequence). CDR3 nucleotide sequence: TGTGCCAGCAGTTTATCGTTGGCTAGCGGGAGGAGGTCAGATACGCAGTATTTT. Its translation: CASSLSLASGRRSDTQYF.

This clonotype was seen at least ten times. The rearrangement links TRBV11-3 to TRBJ2-5; possibly TRBD2 for D (6 bases). Trimming stripped 0 bases from V and 4 bases from J, with 18 bases between. CDR3 size: 17 residues. Germline values: CDR1 SGHNT, CDR2 YENEEA. The CDR3: CASSLDSEEGGRETQYF. The CDR3 DNA reads TGTGCCAGCAGCTTAGATTCGGAGGAGGGCGGCCGAGAGACCCAGTACTTC. Full variable domain (missing parts from reference TRBV11-3 and TRBJ2-5): EAGVVQSPRYKIIEKKQPVAFWCNPISGHNTLYWYLQNLGQGPELLIRYENEEAVDDSQLPKDRFSAERLKGVDSTLKIQPAELGDSAVYLCASSLDSEEGGRETQYFGPGTRLLVL.

This clonotype was seen many times. This chain joins TRBV24-1 and TRBJ2-7, with unresolved D. V was trimmed by 5 bases and J by 3 bases, leaving 4 bases between them. This CDR3 spans 11 amino acids. CDR1 is KGHDR and CDR2 is SFDVKD in the germline V gene. The CDR3 DNA sequence: TGTGCCACCAGTGGGGGCTACGAGCAGTACTTC. Its protein product is CATSGGYEQYF.

There are many counts of this clonotype. The chain joins TRBV20-1 to TRBJ1-1; 8 bases are shared with TRBD1. Germline V lookup: CDR1 DFQATT, CDR2 SNEGSKA (reference sequence). Trimming cost V 5 bases and J 5 bases; bases outside gene matches: 7. The CDR3 has 13 amino acids. CDR3 DNA sequence: TGCAGTGCTCCGGACAGGGATAAAACTGAAGCTTTCTTT. Translating gives CSAPDRDKTEAFF.

There are a few counts of this clonotype. The V and J genes are TRBV28 and TRBJ2-7, with 11 bases lining up with TRBD2. This CDR3 is 13 amino acids long. The germline CDR1 and CDR2 sequences are MDHEN and SYDVKM. The ends lost 10 bases at V and 3 bases at J; junction bases unmatched: 5. This CDR3 is CATQTSGDYEQYF. CDR3 DNA sequence: TGTGCCACCCAGACTAGCGGGGACTACGAGCAGTACTTC.

There are many counts of this clonotype. The rearrangement joins TRBV18 to TRBJ1-1, with 8 bases that match TRBD1. The trim removed 6 bases at V and 5 bases at J, leaving 8 bases unmatched. Germline lookup yields CDR1 KGHSH and CDR2 LQKENI. The CDR3 is 14 residues long. This CDR3 is CASSDTGGDTEAFF. DNA of the CDR3: TGTGCCAGCTCTGATACAGGGGGGGATACTGAAGCTTTCTTT.

Here the CDR3 reads CSARKSGGSSEQFF. Here the CDR3 DNA reads TGCAGTGCTAGGAAGAGCGGTGGCTCCAGTGAGCAGTTCTTC. The rearrangement uses TRBV20-1 and TRBJ2-1, with D possibly being TRBD2 (5 bases). This CDR3 has 14 residues. Trimming stripped 3 bases from V and 9 bases from J, with 18 bases between. Germline V gene sequence: CDR1 DFQATT, CDR2 SNEGSKA (reference sequence).

This clonotype was found many times. This chain joins TRBV2 and TRBJ1-4, with TRBD1 identical over 7 bases. CDR1 and CDR2 from the germline V gene are SNHLY and FYNNEI. V was pared by 5 bases and J by 3 bases, with 6 bases of the junction left unmatched. This CDR3 region has 15 residues. In DNA form, the CDR3 reads TGTGCCAGCAGTTTGACCGGGACAGCTAATGAAAAACTGTTTTTT. Translation gives CASSLTGTANEKLFF. The whole variable domain, filled in from reference TRBV2 and TRBJ1-4, reads EPEVTQTPSHQVTQMGQEVILRCVPISNHLYFYWYRQILGQKVEFLVSFYNNEISEKSEIFDDQFSVERPDGSNFTLKIRSTKLEDSAMYFCASSLTGTANEKLFFGSGTQLSVL.

The chain has TRBV11-3 and TRBJ1-4; 11 bases line up with TRBD1. This CDR3 spans 17 amino acids. Germline assignment: CDR1 SGHNT and CDR2 YENEEA. The V gene end was trimmed by 5 bases and the J gene end by 1 base; junction bases not matched to a gene: 6. CDR3 DNA: TGTGCCAGCAGCCCAGGACAGGGGGCGCTAACTAATGAAAAACTGTTTTTT. It yields the protein CASSPGQGALTNEKLFF.

The chain combines TRBV20-1 with TRBJ2-7; the D gene is possibly TRBD1 (6 bases). The V and J ends lost 0 bases and 4 bases respectively, with 13 bases between them. Germline assignment: CDR1 DFQATT and CDR2 SNEGSKA (reference sequence). The CDR3 totals 14 residues. The CDR3 protein is CSARELDRNYEQYF. CDR3 DNA: TGCAGTGCTAGAGAACTGGACAGAAATTACGAGCAGTACTTC.

This clonotype was observed at least ten times. The rearrangement uses TRBV18 and TRBJ1-2; D perhaps matches TRBD1 (6 bases). Germline V lookup: CDR1 KGHSH, CDR2 LQKENI. The CDR3 is 12 residues long. Trimming left V 6 bases short and J 10 bases short, with 15 bases between. CDR3 loop: CASSGGTPFYTF. In nucleotides, the CDR3 is TGTGCCAGCTCGGGAGGGACACCATTCTACACCTTC. Combining the CDR3 with reference TRBV18 and TRBJ1-2 gives the whole variable domain NAGVMQNPRHLVRRRGQEARLRCSPMKGHSHVYWYRQLPEEGLKFMVYLQKENIIDESGMPKERFSAEFPKEGPSILRIQQVVRGDSAAYFCASSGGTPFYTFGSGTRLTVV.

This clonotype showed up many times. The chain uses TRBV12-3 or TRBV12-4 and TRBJ2-5, with TRBD1 identical over 9 bases. The CDR3 length is 13 residues. With 6 bases clipped from V and 6 bases from J, the junction kept 5 bases outside the gene matches. CDR3 in DNA: TGTGCCAGCAGGGGGACAGGGTTGCAGACCCAGTACTTC. Protein sequence: CASRGTGLQTQYF.

V gene TRBV4-1 combines with J gene TRBJ2-3; D is ambiguous. Per germline, CDR1 MGHRA and CDR2 YSYEKL. This CDR3 comprises 14 residues. Between the trimmed V and J ends, which lost 3 bases and 4 bases, there was a span of 11 bases. Written as DNA, the CDR3 is TGCGCCAGCAGCCACCAAGGACCGGCAGATACGCAGTATTTT. It codes for CASSHQGPADTQYF.

The chain combines TRBV29-1 with TRBJ1-2; TRBD1 matches 7 bases. The CDR3 contains 12 residues. Per the germline V gene, CDR1 is SQVTM and CDR2 is ANQGSEA. With V trimmed by 5 bases and J by 4 bases, 4 bases remained unmatched. The DNA for the CDR3 is TGCAGCGTTACGACAGGGCTCTATGGCTACACCTTC. It specifies CSVTTGLYGYTF.

The chain has TRBV28 and TRBJ2-7; D is unclear. The germline V gene encodes CDR1 MDHEN and CDR2 SYDVKM. This CDR3 has 13 residues. Trimming shortened V by 5 bases and J by 5 bases, and 13 bases separated the two germline ends. DNA for the CDR3: TGTGCCAGCAGTACCGAAAGGGAAAACGAGCAGTACTTC. Encoded protein: CASSTERENEQYF. Variable domain in full (rest from reference TRBV28 and TRBJ2-7): DVKVTQSSRYLVKRTGEKVFLECVQDMDHENMFWYRQDPGLGLRLIYFSYDVKMKEKGDIPEGYSVSREKKERFSLILESASTNQTSMYLCASSTERENEQYFGPGTRLTVT.

This clonotype was seen more than once but under ten times. The V gene is TRBV6-2 or TRBV6-3, the J gene TRBJ2-7; 13 positions agree with TRBD2. The CDR3 loop spans 15 amino acids. Looked up from germline, CDR1 is MNHEY and CDR2 is SVGEGT. The V gene end was trimmed by 3 bases and the J gene end by 5 bases; junction bases not matched to a gene: 4. CDR3 region: CASSYGTSGTDEQYF. CDR3 sequence (DNA): TGTGCCAGCAGTTATGGGACTAGCGGGACGGACGAGCAGTACTTC.